These T cell receptor beta chains were read from a single sample in a study of radiation and T cells in renal cell carcinoma. Profiled with immunoSEQ multiplex PCR; TCRdb holds only in-frame clones, not every one. The sample holds about 150,000 clones, 87% seen once. The material sequenced was blood, taken from a patient whose treatment included radiotherapy and nephrectomy. These receptors came from a woman aged 45 to 65 with renal cell carcinoma. The CDR3 runs from the conserved cysteine through the conserved F or W. D genes are given only for firm matches. A clone size is listed for some rows: how often the clone was seen (once, few, many), or a class if it is expanded.

CDR3 DNA	CDR3 protein	V gene	D gene	clone size	J gene
TGCGCCAGCAGTGACCTAAATGGCGAGACCCAGTACTTC	CASSDLNGETQYF	TRBV10-1	-	once	TRBJ2-5
TGTGCCAGCAGCCAAGATGTCGCTGGGGCATCCACAGATACGCAGTATTTT	CASSQDVAGASTDTQYF	TRBV14	-	-	TRBJ2-3
TGTGCCAGCACGTTTACAGCCAGAGACGCTGAAGCTTTCTTT	CASTFTARDAEAFF	TRBV2	-	once	TRBJ1-1
TGTGCCAGCAGCGCAGCTTTTGTTTTACAGGGGACTGAAGCTTTCTTT	CASSAAFVLQGTEAFF	TRBV13	TRBD1	-	TRBJ1-1
TGTGCCAGCAGCTTGTCTGGACAGGGGGCCGGGACCCAGTACTTC	CASSLSGQGAGTQYF	TRBV5-6	TRBD1	-	TRBJ2-5
TGCAGCGTGGCGGGGTTAGCCAAAAACATTCAGTACTTC	CSVAGLAKNIQYF	TRBV29-1	-	-	TRBJ2-4
TGTGCCAGCAGCTGGGGACAGGGGCAGTACGAGCAGTACTTC	CASSWGQGQYEQYF	TRBV7-2	TRBD1	-	TRBJ2-7
TGTGCCAGCAGCTCTATGGGACCGAGTGAGCAGTTCTTC	CASSSMGPSEQFF	TRBV7-2	-	-	TRBJ2-1
TGCGCCAGCAGCCAAGCGTTAGAGGGGTCTGGGGCCAACGTCCTGACTTTC	CASSQALEGSGANVLTF	TRBV4-3	-	-	TRBJ2-6
TGTGCCAGTAGTCCCTTAGACAGAATTCATCAGCCCCAGCATTTT	CASSPLDRIHQPQHF	TRBV19	-	-	TRBJ1-5
TGTGCCAGCAGTGAAATGGGGGATAGGCAGTACTTC	CASSEMGDRQYF	TRBV6-1	-	once	TRBJ2-7
TGCGCCAGCAGCTTGGAGCCGGGAGCAGATACGCAGTATTTT	CASSLEPGADTQYF	TRBV5-1	-	-	TRBJ2-3
TGTGCCAGCAGTGATTTCGGGGAGCCGAATCAGCCCCAGCATTTT	CASSDFGEPNQPQHF	TRBV2	-	-	TRBJ1-5
TGTGCCAGTAGTATAGGAGTAGAGGGCTTAGTCGGCTACACCTTC	CASSIGVEGLVGYTF	TRBV19	-	-	TRBJ1-2
TGCGCCAGCAGCCTATTCCTCCTTGAGGACACCGGGGAGCTGTTTTTT	CASSLFLLEDTGELFF	TRBV5-1	-	few	TRBJ2-2
TGTGCCATCAGTGACCGACAGGGGCAAGAGACCCAGTACTTC	CAISDRQGQETQYF	TRBV10-3	TRBD1	-	TRBJ2-5
TGTGCCTGGAATGGGGGACAGGTTTTACAGCAGTACTTC	CAWNGGQVLQQYF	TRBV30	TRBD1	-	TRBJ2-7
TGTGCCAGCAGCTTCACAAACAGGGGAATGAACACTGAAGCTTTCTTT	CASSFTNRGMNTEAFF	TRBV7-2	TRBD1	-	TRBJ1-1
TGCAGTGCTAGTCCAGAGGATACGCAGTATTTT	CSASPEDTQYF	TRBV20-1	-	-	TRBJ2-3
TGTGCCAGCAGCTTAGGTACTAGCACAGATACGCAGTATTTT	CASSLGTSTDTQYF	TRBV7-8	-	-	TRBJ2-3
TGCGCCAGCAGCTTGGCCACCTGGGACTCCCGGGAGACCCAGTACTTC	CASSLATWDSRETQYF	TRBV5-1	-	-	TRBJ2-5
TGTGCCAGCAGCCCGCTAGCGGGGGGTGACAATGAGCAGTTCTTC	CASSPLAGGDNEQFF	TRBV14	TRBD2	-	TRBJ2-1
TGTGCCAGCAGGTATGACAGGGAGCCCGCTGAAGCTTTCTTT	CASRYDREPAEAFF	TRBV2	TRBD1	-	TRBJ1-1
TGTGCCAGTAGGTTAGACAGGACGAACACTGAAGCTTTCTTT	CASRLDRTNTEAFF	TRBV19	-	-	TRBJ1-1
TGTGCCAGCAGTTACTCGGTAGATTCAGGCACTGAAGCTTTCTTT	CASSYSVDSGTEAFF	TRBV6-6	-	few	TRBJ1-1
TGTGCCAGTAGTAGGGTTACAGGCTATAGCAATCAGCCCCAGCATTTT	CASSRVTGYSNQPQHF	TRBV19	-	-	TRBJ1-5
TGTGCCAGCACCAACGGGAGTGGGAGGAATTCACCCCTCCACTTT	CASTNGSGRNSPLHF	TRBV6-5	-	-	TRBJ1-6
TGTGCCACCAGCAGAGATCGGGGGCGCTCCTACAATGAGCAGTTCTTC	CATSRDRGRSYNEQFF	TRBV15	-	many	TRBJ2-1
TGTGCCAGCAGCTTATGGACTACCGAGGCCGGGGAGCTGTTTTTT	CASSLWTTEAGELFF	TRBV6-5	-	-	TRBJ2-2
TGTGCCAGCAGCTTCAGGGGCCCGGCCTATGGCTACACCTTC	CASSFRGPAYGYTF	TRBV7-9	-	few	TRBJ1-2
TGTGCCAGCAGCCTACATACGTCTGTTGCTGGGGCCAACGTCCTGACTTTC	CASSLHTSVAGANVLTF	TRBV9	-	-	TRBJ2-6
TGCGCCAGCAGCTACCGCGGAGGGGGCACTAATGAAAAACTGTTTTTT	CASSYRGGGTNEKLFF	TRBV5-1	TRBD1	-	TRBJ1-4
TGTGCCAGCAGTACCCTAGCGGGGGAAGAGACCCAGTACTTC	CASSTLAGEETQYF	TRBV6-5	TRBD2	-	TRBJ2-5
TGTGCCAGCAGCTTTATTGCAGGCAGCACAGATACGCAGTATTTT	CASSFIAGSTDTQYF	TRBV5-6	-	-	TRBJ2-3
TGCGCCAGCAGCCCGGTAGCGGGGGGGCCGGGGAATGAGCAGTTCTTC	CASSPVAGGPGNEQFF	TRBV5-1	TRBD2	few	TRBJ2-1
TGCGCCAGCAGTTGGGGGGGAGTTAGCACAGATACGCAGTATTTT	CASSWGGVSTDTQYF	TRBV5-1	TRBD2	-	TRBJ2-3
TGTGCCAGCAGCGTCCCCGGGACAGGGACCTCCACCTTC	CASSVPGTGTSTF	TRBV9	TRBD1	once	TRBJ1-2
TGTGCCAGCAGTTTAACGACGGGACAGCCCTACGAGCAGTACTTC	CASSLTTGQPYEQYF	TRBV6-5	TRBD1	-	TRBJ2-7
TGTGCCAGCAGCCAAGATTGGGGGATGAATACGCAGTATTTT	CASSQDWGMNTQYF	TRBV14	-	-	TRBJ2-3
TGTGCCAGCCCCACCTCACAGACAGGGGGCACTGAAGCTTTCTTT	CASPTSQTGGTEAFF	TRBV2	TRBD1	-	TRBJ1-1
TGTGCCAGCAGCTACGGGACAGGGGCCTCTGGGGCCAACGTCCTGACTTTC	CASSYGTGASGANVLTF	TRBV7-2	TRBD1	-	TRBJ2-6
TGTGCCAGCAGCCCTTCCTCGACAGAAGTGAACACTGAAGCTTTCTTT	CASSPSSTEVNTEAFF	TRBV7-3	-	-	TRBJ1-1
TGTGCCAGTAGAACGACAGGGCAGGCTGGCTACACCTTC	CASRTTGQAGYTF	TRBV19	TRBD1	-	TRBJ1-2
TGTGCCAGCAACTCGGACCGCTACGAGCAGTACTTC	CASNSDRYEQYF	TRBV11-2	-	-	TRBJ2-7
TGTGCCAGTAGTATACTAGGGGCCGGTCGGGGCTACACCTTC	CASSILGAGRGYTF	TRBV19	-	-	TRBJ1-2
TGTGCCAGCAGTTATAGAGAGAATCAGCCCCAGCATTTT	CASSYRENQPQHF	TRBV6-5	-	-	TRBJ1-5
TGTGCCAGCAGTGAAGAGATCGGCACAGGACGCTACACCTTC	CASSEEIGTGRYTF	TRBV6-1	-	-	TRBJ1-2
TGTGCCAGCAGTCCAAGAGTCGGCGGGGAGCTGTTTTTT	CASSPRVGGELFF	TRBV6-1	-	few	TRBJ2-2
TGCGCCAGCAGCTTGGACGGCGGTCCTCCTGGCAATGAGCAGTTCTTC	CASSLDGGPPGNEQFF	TRBV5-1	-	-	TRBJ2-1
TGTGCCAGCAGTCGGACTAGCGGGAGCACAGATACGCAGTATTTT	CASSRTSGSTDTQYF	TRBV6-1	TRBD2	once	TRBJ2-3
TGTGCCAGCAGCCAAGATTGGGGGCCTGGAAACACCATATATTTT	CASSQDWGPGNTIYF	TRBV14	-	-	TRBJ1-3